Listed below are T cell receptor beta chains from one sample, sequenced in a study of radiotherapy plus CTLA-4 blockade in lung cancer. The repertoire was sequenced with immunoSEQ multiplex PCR; TCRdb's copy has only in-frame clones and lacks some. Among tens of thousands of clones listed, 80% to 85% were seen once. The sample consisted of peripheral blood, taken from a patient treated with radiotherapy plus ipilimumab. Receptor source: a human donor with non-small cell lung cancer that progressed on radiotherapy plus ipilimumab. CDR3s include the opening cysteine and the closing phenylalanine or tryptophan. D genes are given only for firm matches. Rows may omit the clone size; those that give it use once, few, many or a size class.

TRBJ2-6	NA	TRBV29-1	NA	TGCAGCGTTGAACGGGGGTCTGGGGCCAACGTCCTGACTTTC	CSVERGSGANVLTF
TRBJ1-5	NA	TRBV5-1	NA	TGCGCCAGCAGCTTGTCAGGGGCGGATCAGCCCCAGCATTTT	CASSLSGADQPQHF
TRBJ1-1	NA	TRBV7-2	NA	TGTGCCAGCAGCAGTAGTCTTGGGGGCCACACTGAAGCTTTCTTT	CASSSSLGGHTEAFF
TRBJ1-1	NA	TRBV20-1	NA	TGCAGTGCTAGAGCCTACACCGAAGCTTTCTTT	CSARAYTEAFF
TRBJ2-3	NA	TRBV21-1	NA	TGTGCCAGCAGAAGGACAGGGAGGGGAGCTAGCACAGATACGCAGTATTTT	CASRRTGRGASTDTQYF
TRBJ2-4	NA	TRBV7-2	NA	TGTGCCAGCAGCTCCCCCAGCGGAATCAAAAACATTCAGTACTTC	CASSSPSGIKNIQYF
TRBJ2-3	NA	TRBV6-1	NA	TGTGCCAGCAGGCTCCTTCAGTTAACAGATACGCAGTATTTT	CASRLLQLTDTQYF
TRBJ1-4	NA	TRBV15	NA	TGTGCCACCAGCAGGGCCCTTCCGTCAACTAATGAAAAACTGTTTTTT	CATSRALPSTNEKLFF
TRBJ2-1	TRBD2	TRBV27	once	TGTGCCAGCAGTTGGCTAGCGGGAGGCAATGAGCAGTTCTTC	CASSWLAGGNEQFF
TRBJ2-1	NA	TRBV2	NA	TGTGCCAGCGGCCGGGACCAAACCTACAATGAGCAGTTCTTC	CASGRDQTYNEQFF
TRBJ1-4	NA	TRBV9	NA	TGTGCCAGCAGCGCCGACAGATTGGGAAAACTGTTTTTT	CASSADRLGKLFF
TRBJ2-1	TRBD2	TRBV7-9	NA	TGTGCCAGCAGCTCATGGACTAGCGGGGTCGGAAATGAGCAGTTCTTC	CASSSWTSGVGNEQFF
TRBJ1-5	NA	TRBV2	NA	TGTGCCAGCACCCCGGGTACGCGCTATGGCAATCAGCCCCAGCATTTT	CASTPGTRYGNQPQHF
TRBJ2-3	NA	TRBV30	NA	TGTGCCTGGAGTGCAGCTCGAGCGATCCGCACAGATACGCAGTATTTT	CAWSAARAIRTDTQYF
TRBJ1-1	TRBD1	TRBV6-4	few	TGTGCCAGCAGGGACGGACAGGGGTCAGCTTTCTTT	CASRDGQGSAFF
TRBJ1-4	NA	TRBV5-6	few	TGTGCCAGCAGCCAGACGGGGGGGGGTAGTGAAAAACTGTTTTTT	CASSQTGGGSEKLFF
TRBJ2-1	NA	TRBV10-1	NA	TGCGCCAGCAGTGAGTCGCGGGGAGGGCAGTTCTTC	CASSESRGGQFF
TRBJ2-1	TRBD2	TRBV11-2	NA	TGTGCCAGCAGCCCTAGACTAGCGGCCAACAATGAGCAGTTCTTC	CASSPRLAANNEQFF
TRBJ1-4	NA	TRBV6-1	NA	TGTGCCAGCACTACGGGGTCAACTAATGAAAAACTGTTTTTT	CASTTGSTNEKLFF
TRBJ2-1	TRBD2	TRBV15	NA	TGTGCCACCAGCAGAGTTCGGGGACTAGCGGGAGGCAAGGACAATGAGCAGTTCTTC	CATSRVRGLAGGKDNEQFF
TRBJ2-1	TRBD2	TRBV4-2	NA	TGTGCCAGCAGCCAAGAGTCTCGCGGGAGCGGTAATGAGCAGTTCTTC	CASSQESRGSGNEQFF
TRBJ2-1	NA	TRBV7-9	NA	TGTGCCAGCAGCTCCCCCGGCATTCATCCTGAGCAGTTCTTC	CASSSPGIHPEQFF
TRBJ2-3	TRBD2	TRBV5-4	NA	TGTGCCAGCAGAACCTGGACTAGGGCAGATACGCAGTATTTT	CASRTWTRADTQYF
TRBJ2-1	TRBD2	TRBV5-7	NA	TGTGCCAGCAGCTTGGGACTAGCGAGCTCCTACAATGAGCAGTTCTTC	CASSLGLASSYNEQFF
TRBJ2-7	NA	TRBV27	NA	TGTGCCAGCAGTTTGGTGGGCTCCTCCCACGAGCAGTACTTC	CASSLVGSSHEQYF
TRBJ2-1	NA	TRBV9	NA	TGTGCCAGCAGCGGGAGATCGACTTACTCCTACAATGAGCAGTTCTTC	CASSGRSTYSYNEQFF
TRBJ2-7	NA	TRBV30	few	TGTGCCTGGAACGAACAGGGGTGGTTGGGCGGGAGTAGGTACGAGCAGTACTTC	CAWNEQGWLGGSRYEQYF
TRBJ2-3	NA	TRBV6-1	few	TGTGCCAGCAGTGAAGTAAGGGGAGGTACGCAGTATTTT	CASSEVRGGTQYF
TRBJ2-3	NA	TRBV5-4	once	TGTGCCAGCAGCTTCCGGGGAAACACAGATACGCAGTATTTT	CASSFRGNTDTQYF
TRBJ2-7	TRBD2	TRBV5-4	NA	TGTGCCAGCAGCTTTGGGGAGTTCGGGGAACTAGCGCTTGCCTCCTACGAGCAGTACTTC	CASSFGEFGELALASYEQYF
TRBJ2-4	TRBD2	TRBV4-1	few	TGCGCCAGCAGCAAAGGGACTAGCGGGAGTGGGGAAAACATTCAGTACTTC	CASSKGTSGSGENIQYF
TRBJ2-7	TRBD1	TRBV27	few	TGTGCCAGCAGTTTCCTTCTCGGGACAGGGGTGAGGGAGTACGAGCAGTACTTC	CASSFLLGTGVREYEQYF
TRBJ1-4	NA	TRBV15	NA	TGTGCCACCAGCAGTGGGAGGTTTGGGATCGACTTCGGGGAAAAACTGTTTTTT	CATSSGRFGIDFGEKLFF
TRBJ1-1	NA	TRBV7-9	NA	TGTGCCAGCGCGTGGGAGAACACTGAAGCTTTCTTT	CASAWENTEAFF
TRBJ2-7	NA	TRBV6-5	NA	TGTGCCAGCAGTTACTCCGGGAGTGAGCAGTACTTC	CASSYSGSEQYF
TRBJ2-5	NA	TRBV7-2	few	TGTGCCAGCAGCCAACCAGACCGGGGACAGACCCAGTACTTC	CASSQPDRGQTQYF
TRBJ2-7	TRBD2	TRBV6-9	NA	TGTGCCAGCAGCACTACCAAGACCCGGGAGGCCTACGAGCAGTACTTC	CASSTTKTREAYEQYF
TRBJ2-1	TRBD2	TRBV13	NA	TGTGCCAGCAGCCCTAAGGGGGCTAGCGGGAACAATGAGCAGTTCTTC	CASSPKGASGNNEQFF
TRBJ2-5	NA	TRBV18	NA	TGTGCCAGCTCACCAGCGAGTCAAGAGACCCAGTACTTC	CASSPASQETQYF
TRBJ2-2	TRBD2	TRBV7-8	NA	TGTGCCAGCAGCTTCCGTGGCGGGAGTGCCGGGGAGCTGTTTTTT	CASSFRGGSAGELFF
TRBJ1-2	NA	TRBV28	NA	TGTGCCAGCAGTTCGGGAAACTATGGCTACACCTTC	CASSSGNYGYTF
TRBJ2-5	TRBD1	TRBV18	NA	TGTGCCAGCTCACAAAACACCGGGACAGAAGAGACCCAGTACTTC	CASSQNTGTEETQYF
TRBJ1-1	NA	TRBV28	NA	TGTGCCAGCAGTGCCGGGACAAACACTGAAGCTTTCTTT	CASSAGTNTEAFF
TRBJ1-2	TRBD1	TRBV4-1	NA	TGCGCCAGCAGCCAAGTAACGGGACAGGGGATCTATGGCTACACCTTC	CASSQVTGQGIYGYTF
TRBJ1-4	NA	TRBV5-3	NA	TGTGCCAGAAGCCCAGACAGGTCAGGGGAAAAACTGTTTTTT	CARSPDRSGEKLFF
TRBJ2-3	NA	TRBV20-1	NA	TGCAGTGCTCTAGTCGATACGCAGTATTTT	CSALVDTQYF
TRBJ1-4	TRBD1	TRBV7-9	NA	TGTGCCAGCAGCTTACAAACAGGGGGATGGAATGAAAAACTGTTTTTT	CASSLQTGGWNEKLFF
TRBJ2-7	TRBD1	TRBV2	NA	TGTGCCACCGGGCGGGACAGGGTAGACGAGCAGTACTTC	CATGRDRVDEQYF
TRBJ1-5	NA	TRBV6-1	NA	TGTGCCAGCAGCTACGGGGAGAGCAATCAGCCCCAGCATTTT	CASSYGESNQPQHF
TRBJ1-2	NA	TRBV7-9	NA	TGTGCCAGCAGCTCCTTCAACAGGGACCCCGGATTTAGGGGCTACACCTTC	CASSSFNRDPGFRGYTF
TRBJ1-2	NA	TRBV29-1	once	TGCAGCGTTGGGCAGGCGAGGGGCTACACCTTC	CSVGQARGYTF
TRBJ2-1	TRBD2	TRBV7-3	NA	TGTGCCAGCAGCTTAAGATCTAGCGGGAGACGCTCCTACAATGAGCAGTTCTTC	CASSLRSSGRRSYNEQFF
TRBJ2-2	NA	TRBV10-3	NA	TGTGCCATCAGTACTAGCAATGGGGCCGGGGAGCTGTTTTTT	CAISTSNGAGELFF
TRBJ1-2	NA	TRBV29-1	few	TGCAGCGTTGCGAAGGAGGGCTATGGCTACACCTTC	CSVAKEGYGYTF
TRBJ1-3	NA	TRBV29-1	NA	TGCAGCGTTGAAAAATCGGGGGATAACACCATATATTTT	CSVEKSGDNTIYF